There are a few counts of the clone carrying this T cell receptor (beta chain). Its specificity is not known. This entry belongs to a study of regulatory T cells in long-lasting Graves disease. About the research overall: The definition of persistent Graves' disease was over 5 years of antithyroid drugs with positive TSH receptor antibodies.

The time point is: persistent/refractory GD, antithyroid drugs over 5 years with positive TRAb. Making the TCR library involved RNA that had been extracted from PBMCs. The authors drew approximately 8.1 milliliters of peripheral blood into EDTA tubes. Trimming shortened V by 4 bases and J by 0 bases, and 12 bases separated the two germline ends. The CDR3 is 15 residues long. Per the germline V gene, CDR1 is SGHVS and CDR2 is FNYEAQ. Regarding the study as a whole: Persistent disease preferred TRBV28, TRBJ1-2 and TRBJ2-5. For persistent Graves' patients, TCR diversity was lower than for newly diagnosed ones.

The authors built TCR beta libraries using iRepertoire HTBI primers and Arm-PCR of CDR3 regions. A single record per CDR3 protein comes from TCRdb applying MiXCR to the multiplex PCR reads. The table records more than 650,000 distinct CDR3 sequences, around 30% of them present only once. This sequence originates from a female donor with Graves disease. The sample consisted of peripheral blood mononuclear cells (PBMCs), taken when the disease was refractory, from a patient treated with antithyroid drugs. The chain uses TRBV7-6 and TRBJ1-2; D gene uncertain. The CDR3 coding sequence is TGTGCCAGCAGCTCCGCCGCACTCGCTAACTATGGCTACACCTTC. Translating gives CASSSAALANYGYTF.